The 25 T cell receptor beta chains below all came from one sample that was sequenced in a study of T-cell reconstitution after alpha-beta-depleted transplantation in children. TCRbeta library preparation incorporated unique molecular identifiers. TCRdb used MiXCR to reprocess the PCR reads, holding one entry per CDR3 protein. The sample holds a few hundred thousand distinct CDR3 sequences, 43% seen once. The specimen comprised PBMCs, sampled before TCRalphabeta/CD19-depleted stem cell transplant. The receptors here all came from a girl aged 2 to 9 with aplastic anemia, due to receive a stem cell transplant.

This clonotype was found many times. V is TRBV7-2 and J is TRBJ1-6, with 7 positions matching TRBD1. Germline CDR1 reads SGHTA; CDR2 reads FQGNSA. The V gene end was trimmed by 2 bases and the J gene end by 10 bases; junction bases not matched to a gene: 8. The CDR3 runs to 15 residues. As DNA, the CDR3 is TGTGCCAGCAGCTTACAACAGGGGAACCGGTCACCCCTCCACTTT. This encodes CASSLQQGNRSPLHF.

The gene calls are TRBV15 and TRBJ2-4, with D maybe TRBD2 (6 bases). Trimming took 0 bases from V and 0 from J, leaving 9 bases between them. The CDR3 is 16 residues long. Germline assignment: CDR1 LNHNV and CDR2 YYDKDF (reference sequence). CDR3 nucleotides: TGTGCCACCAGCAGAGATGGGGGACTAGCCAAAAACATTCAGTACTTC. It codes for CATSRDGGLAKNIQYF.

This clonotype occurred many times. The CDR3: CASSYKLVGRGWNEQYF. In DNA form, the CDR3 reads TGTGCCAGCAGTTACAAGCTTGTCGGGAGAGGATGGAACGAGCAGTACTTC. The gene calls are TRBV6-5 and TRBJ2-7, with D possibly TRBD2 on 6 matching bases. In germline, CDR1 is MNHEY, CDR2 SVGAGI. The length of the CDR3 is 17 residues. V gave up 2 bases and J gave up 5 bases, with 22 bases separating them.

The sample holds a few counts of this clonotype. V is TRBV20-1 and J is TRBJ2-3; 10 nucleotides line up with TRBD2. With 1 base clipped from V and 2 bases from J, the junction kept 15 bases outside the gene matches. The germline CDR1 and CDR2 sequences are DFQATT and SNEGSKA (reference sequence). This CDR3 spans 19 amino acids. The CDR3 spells CSARAPWGAGGGPTDTQYF. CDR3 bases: TGCAGTGCTAGAGCCCCGTGGGGAGCGGGGGGGGGCCCCACAGATACGCAGTATTTT.

The CDR3 spells CASSSTTLASRTDTQYF. CDR3 nucleotide sequence: TGTGCCAGCAGTTCCACGACTCTAGCGAGTCGCACAGATACGCAGTATTTT. The chain uses TRBV27 and TRBJ2-3; possibly TRBD2 for D (6 bases). CDR1 and CDR2 from the germline V gene are MNHEY and SMNVEV (reference sequence). This CDR3 has 17 amino acids. V gave up 4 bases and J gave up 1 base, with 18 bases separating them.

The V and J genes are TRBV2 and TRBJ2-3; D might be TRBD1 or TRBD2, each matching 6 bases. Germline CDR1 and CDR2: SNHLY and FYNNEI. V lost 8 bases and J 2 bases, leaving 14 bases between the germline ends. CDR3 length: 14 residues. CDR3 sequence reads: CASWGAGNTDTQYF. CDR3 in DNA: TGTGCCAGCTGGGGGGCAGGGAACACAGATACGCAGTATTTT.

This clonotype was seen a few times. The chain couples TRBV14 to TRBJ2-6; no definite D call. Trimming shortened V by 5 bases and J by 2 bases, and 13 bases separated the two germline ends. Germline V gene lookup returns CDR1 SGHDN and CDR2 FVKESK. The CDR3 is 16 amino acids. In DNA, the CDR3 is TGTGCCAGCAGCACTCGCCGGCCCACTGGGGCCAACGTCCTGACTTTC. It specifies CASSTRRPTGANVLTF.

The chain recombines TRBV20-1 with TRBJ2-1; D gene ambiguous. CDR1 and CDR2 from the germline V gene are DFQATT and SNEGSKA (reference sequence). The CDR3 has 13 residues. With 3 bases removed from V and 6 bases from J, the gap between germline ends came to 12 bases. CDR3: CSARGPTLNEQFF. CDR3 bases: TGCAGTGCTAGGGGCCCAACCCTCAATGAGCAGTTCTTC.

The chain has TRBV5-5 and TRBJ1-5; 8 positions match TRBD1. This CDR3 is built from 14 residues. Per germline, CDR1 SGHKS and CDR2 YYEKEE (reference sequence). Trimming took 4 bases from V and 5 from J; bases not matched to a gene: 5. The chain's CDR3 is CASSPDRVDQPQHF. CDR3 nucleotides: TGTGCCAGCAGCCCGGACAGGGTGGATCAGCCCCAGCATTTT.

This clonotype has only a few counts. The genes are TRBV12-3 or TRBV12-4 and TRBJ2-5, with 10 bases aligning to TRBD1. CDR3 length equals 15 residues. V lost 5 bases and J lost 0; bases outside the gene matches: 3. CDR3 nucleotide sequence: TGTGCCAGCAGTGGTGGGACAGGGGACCAAGAGACCCAGTACTTC. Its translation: CASSGGTGDQETQYF.

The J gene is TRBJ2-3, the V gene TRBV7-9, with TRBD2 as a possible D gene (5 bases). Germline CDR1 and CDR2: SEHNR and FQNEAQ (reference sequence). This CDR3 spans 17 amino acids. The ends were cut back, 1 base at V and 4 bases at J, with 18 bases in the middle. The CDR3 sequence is CASSLDTVILGADTQYF. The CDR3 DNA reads TGTGCCAGCAGCTTAGATACAGTAATCCTCGGGGCAGATACGCAGTATTTT.

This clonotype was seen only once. CDR3 amino acids: CASSLLGGHQETQYF. The DNA for the CDR3 is TGTGCCAGCAGCTTATTGGGAGGTCACCAAGAGACCCAGTACTTC. This chain uses TRBV13 with TRBJ2-5, with D possibly TRBD2 on 6 matching bases. Germline V gene sequence: CDR1 PRHDT, CDR2 FYEKMQ (reference sequence). This CDR3 has 15 residues. The germline V and J ends were trimmed by 2 bases and 0 bases, with 10 bases remaining between them.

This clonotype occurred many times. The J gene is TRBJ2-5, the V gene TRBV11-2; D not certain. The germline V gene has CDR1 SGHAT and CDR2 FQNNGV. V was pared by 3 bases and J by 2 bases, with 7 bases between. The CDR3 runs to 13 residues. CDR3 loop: CASSFWIQETQYF. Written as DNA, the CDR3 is TGTGCCAGCAGCTTTTGGATTCAAGAGACCCAGTACTTC. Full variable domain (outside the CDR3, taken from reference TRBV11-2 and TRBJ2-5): EAGVAQSPRYKIIEKRQSVAFWCNPISGHATLYWYQQILGQGPKLLIQFQNNGVVDDSQLPKDRFSAERLKGVDSTLKIQPAKLEDSAVYLCASSFWIQETQYFGPGTRLLVL.

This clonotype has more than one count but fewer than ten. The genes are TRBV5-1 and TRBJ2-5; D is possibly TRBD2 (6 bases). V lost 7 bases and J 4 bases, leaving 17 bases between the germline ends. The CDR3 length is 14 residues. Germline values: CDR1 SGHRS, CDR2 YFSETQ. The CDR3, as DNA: TGCGCCAGCTTCGAACCCGGGACTTCAGAGACCCAGTACTTC. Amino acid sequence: CASFEPGTSETQYF.

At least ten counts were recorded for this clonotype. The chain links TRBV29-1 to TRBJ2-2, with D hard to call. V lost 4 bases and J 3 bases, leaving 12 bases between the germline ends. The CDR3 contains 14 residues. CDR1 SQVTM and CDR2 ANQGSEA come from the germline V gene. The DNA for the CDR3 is TGCAGCGTTGGGTCAGAATTTCACACCGGGGAGCTGTTTTTT. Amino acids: CSVGSEFHTGELFF.

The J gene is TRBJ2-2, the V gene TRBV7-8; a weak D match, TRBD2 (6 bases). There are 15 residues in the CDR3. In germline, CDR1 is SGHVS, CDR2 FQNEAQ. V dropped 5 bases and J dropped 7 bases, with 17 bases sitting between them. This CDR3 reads CASSNLAGLVGELFF. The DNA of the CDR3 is TGTGCCAGCAGCAACCTCGCGGGATTGGTCGGGGAGCTGTTTTTT. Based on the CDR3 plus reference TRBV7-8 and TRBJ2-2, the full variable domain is GAGVSQSPRYKVAKRGQDVALRCDPISGHVSLFWYQQALGQGPEFLTYFQNEAQLDKSGLPSDRFFAERPEGSVSTLKIQRTQQEDSAVYLCASSNLAGLVGELFFGEGSRLTVL.

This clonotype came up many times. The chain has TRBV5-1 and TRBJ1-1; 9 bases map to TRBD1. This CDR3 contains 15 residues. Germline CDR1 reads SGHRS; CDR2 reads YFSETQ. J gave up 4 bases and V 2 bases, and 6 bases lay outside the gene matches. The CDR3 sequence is CASSFGTGRGTEAFF. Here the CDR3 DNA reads TGCGCCAGCAGCTTCGGGACAGGGAGAGGCACTGAAGCTTTCTTT.

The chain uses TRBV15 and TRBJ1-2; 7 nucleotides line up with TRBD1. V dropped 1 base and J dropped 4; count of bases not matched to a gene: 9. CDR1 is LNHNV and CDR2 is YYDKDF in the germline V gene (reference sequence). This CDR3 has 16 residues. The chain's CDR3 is CATSRGSTGTAYGYTF. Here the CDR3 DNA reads TGTGCCACCAGCAGAGGGTCTACCGGGACAGCCTATGGCTACACCTTC.

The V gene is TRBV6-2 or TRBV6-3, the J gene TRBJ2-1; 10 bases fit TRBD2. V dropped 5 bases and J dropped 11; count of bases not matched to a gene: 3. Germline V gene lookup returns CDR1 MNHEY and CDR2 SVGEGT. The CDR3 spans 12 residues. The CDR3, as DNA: TGTGCCAGCAGTATACTAGCGGGAAAGCAGTTCTTC. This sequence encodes CASSILAGKQFF.

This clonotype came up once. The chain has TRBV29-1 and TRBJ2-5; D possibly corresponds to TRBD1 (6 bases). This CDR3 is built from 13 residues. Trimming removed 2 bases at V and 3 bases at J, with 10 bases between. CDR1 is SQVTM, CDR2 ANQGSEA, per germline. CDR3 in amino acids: CSVETTGKETQYF. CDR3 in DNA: TGCAGCGTTGAAACCACAGGGAAAGAGACCCAGTACTTC.

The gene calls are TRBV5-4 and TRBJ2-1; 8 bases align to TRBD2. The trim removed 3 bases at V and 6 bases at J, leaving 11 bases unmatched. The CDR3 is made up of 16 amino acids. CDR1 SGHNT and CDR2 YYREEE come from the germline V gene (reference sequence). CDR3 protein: CASSWKREKIPNEQFF. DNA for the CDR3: TGTGCCAGCAGCTGGAAGCGGGAGAAGATCCCCAATGAGCAGTTCTTC.

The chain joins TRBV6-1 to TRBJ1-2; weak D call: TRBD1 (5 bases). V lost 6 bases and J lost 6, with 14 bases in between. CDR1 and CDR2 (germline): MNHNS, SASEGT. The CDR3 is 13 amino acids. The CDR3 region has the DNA TGTGCCAGCAGCCCGTGGCAGGGCGATGGCTACACCTTC. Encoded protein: CASSPWQGDGYTF.

CDR3 amino acids: CASSAQTPGIDEQFF. CDR3 nucleotides: TGTGCCAGCAGCGCCCAGACCCCTGGCATCGATGAGCAGTTCTTC. The chain has TRBV11-2 and TRBJ2-1; D uncertain. Germline V gene sequence: CDR1 SGHAT, CDR2 FQNNGV. There are 15 residues in the CDR3. Between the trimmed V and J ends, which lost 5 bases and 8 bases, there was a span of 19 bases.

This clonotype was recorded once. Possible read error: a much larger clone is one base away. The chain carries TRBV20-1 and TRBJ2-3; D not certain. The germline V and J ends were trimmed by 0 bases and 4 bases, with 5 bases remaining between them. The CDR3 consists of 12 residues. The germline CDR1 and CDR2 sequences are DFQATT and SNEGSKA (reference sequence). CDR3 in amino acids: CSARDVPDTQYF. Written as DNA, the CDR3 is TGCAGTGCTAGAGATGTGCCAGATACGCAGTATTTT.

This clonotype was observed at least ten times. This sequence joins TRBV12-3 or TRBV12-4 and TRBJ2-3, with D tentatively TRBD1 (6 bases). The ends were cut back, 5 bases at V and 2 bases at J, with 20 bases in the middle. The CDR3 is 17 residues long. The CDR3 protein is CASSQTLLTGPTDTQYF. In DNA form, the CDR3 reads TGTGCCAGCAGTCAAACTCTACTGACAGGTCCCACAGATACGCAGTATTTT.